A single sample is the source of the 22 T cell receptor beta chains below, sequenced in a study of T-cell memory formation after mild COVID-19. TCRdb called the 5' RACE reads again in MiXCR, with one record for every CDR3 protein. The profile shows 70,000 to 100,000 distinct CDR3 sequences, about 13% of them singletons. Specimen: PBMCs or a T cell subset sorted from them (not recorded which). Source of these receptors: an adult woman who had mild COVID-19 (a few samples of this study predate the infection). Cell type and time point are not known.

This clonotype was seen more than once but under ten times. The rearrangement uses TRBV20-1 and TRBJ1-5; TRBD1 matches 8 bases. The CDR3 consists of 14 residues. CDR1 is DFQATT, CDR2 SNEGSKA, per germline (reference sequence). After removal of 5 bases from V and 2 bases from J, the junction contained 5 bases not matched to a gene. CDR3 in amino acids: CSAAGGDGNQPQHF. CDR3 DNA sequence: TGCAGTGCTGCAGGGGGCGACGGCAATCAGCCCCAGCATTTT.

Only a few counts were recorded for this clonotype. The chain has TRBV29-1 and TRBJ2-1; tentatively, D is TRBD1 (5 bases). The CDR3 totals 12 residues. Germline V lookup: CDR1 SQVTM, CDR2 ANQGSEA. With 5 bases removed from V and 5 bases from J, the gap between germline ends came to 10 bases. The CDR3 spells CSVSWGDNEQFF. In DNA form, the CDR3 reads TGCAGCGTTTCATGGGGCGACAATGAGCAGTTCTTC.

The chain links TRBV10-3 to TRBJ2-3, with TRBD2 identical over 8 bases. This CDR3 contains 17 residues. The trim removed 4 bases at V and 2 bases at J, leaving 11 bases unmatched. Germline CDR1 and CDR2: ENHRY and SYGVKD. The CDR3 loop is CAISGGVAGISTDTQYF. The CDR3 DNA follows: TGTGCCATCAGTGGCGGGGTAGCGGGAATTTCCACAGATACGCAGTATTTT.

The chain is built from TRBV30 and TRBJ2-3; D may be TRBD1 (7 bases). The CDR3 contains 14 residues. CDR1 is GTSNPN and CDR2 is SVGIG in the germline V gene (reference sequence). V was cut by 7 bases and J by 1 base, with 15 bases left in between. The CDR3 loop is CAYHTGEGTDTQYF. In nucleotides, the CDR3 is TGTGCCTATCATACAGGGGAGGGCACAGATACGCAGTATTTT.

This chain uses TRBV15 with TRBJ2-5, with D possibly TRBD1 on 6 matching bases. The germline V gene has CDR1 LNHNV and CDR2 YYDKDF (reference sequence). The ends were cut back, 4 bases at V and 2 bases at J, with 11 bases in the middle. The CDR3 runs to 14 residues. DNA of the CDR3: TGTGCCACCAGCAATGGACAGTTACAAGAGACCCAGTACTTC. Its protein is CATSNGQLQETQYF.

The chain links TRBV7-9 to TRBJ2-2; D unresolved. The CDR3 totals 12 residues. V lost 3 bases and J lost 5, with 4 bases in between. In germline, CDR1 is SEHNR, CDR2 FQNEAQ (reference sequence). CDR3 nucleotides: TGTGCCAGCAGCTTTTGGACCGGGGAGCTGTTTTTT. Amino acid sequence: CASSFWTGELFF.

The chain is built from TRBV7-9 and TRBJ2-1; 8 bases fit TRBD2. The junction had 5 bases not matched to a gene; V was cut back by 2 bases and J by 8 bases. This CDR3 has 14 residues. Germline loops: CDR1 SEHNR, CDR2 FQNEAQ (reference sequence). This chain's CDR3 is CASSLQRERDEQFF. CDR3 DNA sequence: TGTGCCAGCAGCTTACAGCGGGAGAGAGATGAGCAGTTCTTC.

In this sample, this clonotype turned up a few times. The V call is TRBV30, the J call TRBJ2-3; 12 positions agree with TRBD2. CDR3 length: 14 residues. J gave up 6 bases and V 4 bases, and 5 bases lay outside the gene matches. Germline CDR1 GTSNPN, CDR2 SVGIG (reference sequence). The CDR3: CAWTLAGGSDTQYF. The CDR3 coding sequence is TGTGCCTGGACCCTAGCGGGAGGGTCTGATACGCAGTATTTT. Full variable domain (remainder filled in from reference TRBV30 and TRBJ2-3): SQTIHQWPATLVQPVGSPLSLECTVEGTSNPNLYWYRQAAGRGLQLLFYSVGIGQISSEVPQNLSASRPQDRQFILSSKKLLLSDSGFYLCAWTLAGGSDTQYFGPGTRLTVL.

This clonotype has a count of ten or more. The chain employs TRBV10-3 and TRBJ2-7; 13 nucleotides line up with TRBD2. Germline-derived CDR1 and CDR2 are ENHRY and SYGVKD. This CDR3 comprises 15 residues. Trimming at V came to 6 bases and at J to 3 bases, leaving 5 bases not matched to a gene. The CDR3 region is CAISPGLAGDYEQYF. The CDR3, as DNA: TGTGCCATCAGCCCAGGACTAGCGGGAGACTACGAGCAGTACTTC.

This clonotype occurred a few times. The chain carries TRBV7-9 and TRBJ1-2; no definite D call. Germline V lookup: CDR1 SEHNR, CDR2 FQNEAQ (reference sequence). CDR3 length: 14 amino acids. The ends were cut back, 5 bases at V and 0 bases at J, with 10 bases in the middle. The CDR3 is CASSASIANYGYTF. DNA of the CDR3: TGTGCCAGCAGCGCCTCCATAGCTAACTATGGCTACACCTTC.

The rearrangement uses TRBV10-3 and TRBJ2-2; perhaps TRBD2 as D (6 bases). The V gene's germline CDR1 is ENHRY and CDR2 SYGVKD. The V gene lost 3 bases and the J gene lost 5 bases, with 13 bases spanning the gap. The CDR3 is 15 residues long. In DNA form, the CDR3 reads TGTGCCATCAGTGATTGGAGGGTCGAGACCGGGGAGCTGTTTTTT. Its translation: CAISDWRVETGELFF.

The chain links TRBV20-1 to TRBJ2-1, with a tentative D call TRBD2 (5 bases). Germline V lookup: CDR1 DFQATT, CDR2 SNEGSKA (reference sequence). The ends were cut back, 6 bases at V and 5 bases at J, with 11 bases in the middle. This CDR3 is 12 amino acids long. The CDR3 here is CSASSRDNEQFF. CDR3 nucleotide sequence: TGCAGTGCGAGCTCGCGGGACAATGAGCAGTTCTTC.

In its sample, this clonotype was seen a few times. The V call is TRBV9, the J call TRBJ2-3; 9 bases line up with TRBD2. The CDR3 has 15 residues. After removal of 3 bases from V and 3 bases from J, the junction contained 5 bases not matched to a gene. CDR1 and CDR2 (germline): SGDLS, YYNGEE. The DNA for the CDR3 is TGTGCCAGCAGCGATGGAGCGGGAGGAACAGATACGCAGTATTTT. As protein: CASSDGAGGTDTQYF.

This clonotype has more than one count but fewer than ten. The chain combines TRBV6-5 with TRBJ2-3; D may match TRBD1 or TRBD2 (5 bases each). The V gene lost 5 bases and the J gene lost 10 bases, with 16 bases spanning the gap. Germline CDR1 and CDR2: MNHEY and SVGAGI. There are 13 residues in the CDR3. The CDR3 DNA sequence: TGTGCCAGCAGTCAAGATAAGGGACCCGCGCAGTATTTT. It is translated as CASSQDKGPAQYF.

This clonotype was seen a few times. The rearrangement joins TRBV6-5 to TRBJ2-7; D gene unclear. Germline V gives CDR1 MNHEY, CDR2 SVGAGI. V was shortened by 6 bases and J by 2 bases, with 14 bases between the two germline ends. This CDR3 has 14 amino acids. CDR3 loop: CASRVPGRPYEQYF. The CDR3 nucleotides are TGTGCCAGCAGGGTCCCGGGTCGGCCCTACGAGCAGTACTTC.

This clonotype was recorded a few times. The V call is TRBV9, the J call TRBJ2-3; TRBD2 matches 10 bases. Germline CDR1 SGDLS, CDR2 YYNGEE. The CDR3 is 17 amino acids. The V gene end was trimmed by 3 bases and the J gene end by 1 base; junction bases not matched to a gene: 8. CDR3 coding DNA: TGTGCCAGCAGCGCTCACTTAGCGGGAGGCCGCACAGATACGCAGTATTTT. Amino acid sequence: CASSAHLAGGRTDTQYF.

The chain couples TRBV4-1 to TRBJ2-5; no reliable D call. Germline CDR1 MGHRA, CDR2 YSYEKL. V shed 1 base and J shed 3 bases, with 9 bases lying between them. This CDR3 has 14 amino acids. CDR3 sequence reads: CASSQALSEETQYF. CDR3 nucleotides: TGCGCCAGCAGCCAAGCCCTCTCTGAAGAGACCCAGTACTTC.

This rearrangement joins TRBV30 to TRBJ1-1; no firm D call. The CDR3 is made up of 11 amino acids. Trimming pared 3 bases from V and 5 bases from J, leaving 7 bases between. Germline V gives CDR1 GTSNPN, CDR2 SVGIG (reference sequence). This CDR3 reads CAWRRVTEAFF. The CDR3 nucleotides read TGTGCCTGGAGAAGGGTAACTGAAGCTTTCTTT.

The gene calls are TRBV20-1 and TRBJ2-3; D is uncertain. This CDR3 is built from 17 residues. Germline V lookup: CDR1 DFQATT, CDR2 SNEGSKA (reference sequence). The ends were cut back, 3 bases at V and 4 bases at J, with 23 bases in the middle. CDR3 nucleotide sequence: TGCAGTGCTAGCGACCGCGTATTTGGTCCCACCTCAGATACGCAGTATTTT. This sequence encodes CSASDRVFGPTSDTQYF.

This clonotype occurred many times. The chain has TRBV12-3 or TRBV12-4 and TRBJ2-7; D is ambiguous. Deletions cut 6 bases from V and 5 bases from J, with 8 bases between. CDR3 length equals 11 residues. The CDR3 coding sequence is TGTGCCAGCAGCGGATCCCACGAGCAGTACTTC. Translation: CASSGSHEQYF.

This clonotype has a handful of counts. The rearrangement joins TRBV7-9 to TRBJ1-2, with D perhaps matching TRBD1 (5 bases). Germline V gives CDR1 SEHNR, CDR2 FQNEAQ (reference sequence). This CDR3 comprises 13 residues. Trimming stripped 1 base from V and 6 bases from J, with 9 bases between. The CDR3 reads CASSLDLRDGYTF. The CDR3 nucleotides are TGTGCCAGCAGCTTAGACCTCAGGGATGGCTACACCTTC.

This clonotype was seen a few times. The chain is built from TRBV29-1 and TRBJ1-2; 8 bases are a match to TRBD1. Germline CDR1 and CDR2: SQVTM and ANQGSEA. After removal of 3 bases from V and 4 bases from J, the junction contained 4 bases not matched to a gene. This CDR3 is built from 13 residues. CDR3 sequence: CSVEGGTGYGYTF. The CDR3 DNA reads TGCAGCGTTGAGGGCGGGACAGGCTATGGCTACACCTTC.